A single sample gave rise to the 31 T cell receptor beta chains below, sequenced in a study of cytomegalovirus exposure and HLA in healthy donors. PCR amplification relied on 60 Vbeta primers (plus 13 Jbeta primers). This table comes from immunoSEQ multiplex PCR, and its TCRdb copy is limited to in-frame clones, with some not included. Of some 170,000 clones listed, about 82% are singletons. The specimen was PBMCs. Every receptor here comes from a woman in her twenties or thirties in good health and CMV-seropositive.

The V and J genes are TRBV19 and TRBJ2-4, with D hard to call. The V end lost 5 bases, the J end lost 0 bases, and 5 bases lay between the germline ends. CDR1 is LNHDA and CDR2 is SQIVND in the germline V gene (reference sequence). This CDR3 region has 13 residues. The CDR3 region is CASSEVAKNIQYF. The CDR3 nucleotides are TGTGCCAGTAGTGAGGTAGCCAAAAACATTCAGTACTTC.

The V call is TRBV27, the J call TRBJ1-3; TRBD1 matches 8 bases. The CDR3 loop spans 16 amino acids. Germline values: CDR1 MNHEY, CDR2 SMNVEV (reference sequence). V lost 5 bases, J lost 4 bases, and 10 bases stayed unmatched. This CDR3 reads CASSPRQGLGGNTIYF. The CDR3 nucleotides read TGTGCCAGCAGTCCTAGACAGGGGCTAGGGGGAAACACCATATATTTT.

V gene TRBV27 combines with J gene TRBJ2-1, with 7 bases identical to TRBD2. V gave up 2 bases and J gave up 4 bases; unmatched junction bases: 5. CDR1 is MNHEY and CDR2 is SMNVEV in the germline V gene (reference sequence). The CDR3 is 15 amino acids. DNA of the CDR3: TGTGCCAGCAGTTTAGGGGGGGGGATTTACAATGAGCAGTTCTTC. Protein product: CASSLGGGIYNEQFF.

This clone was counted a few times. V is TRBV7-3 and J is TRBJ1-4, with no clear D. Trimming took 11 bases from V and 5 from J, leaving 15 bases between them. The CDR3 length is 13 residues. The germline gives CDR1 SGHTA, CDR2 FQGTGA. The CDR3 region is CAPRDGNNEKLFF. Here the CDR3 DNA reads TGTGCCCCACGGGATGGGAACAATGAAAAACTGTTTTTT. The complete variable domain, with remaining parts taken from reference TRBV7-3 and TRBJ1-4, reads GAGVSQTPSNKVTEKGKYVELRCDPISGHTALYWYRQSLGQGPEFLIYFQGTGAADDSGLPNDRFFAVRPEGSVSTLKIQRTERGDSAVYLCAPRDGNNEKLFFGSGTQLSVL.

This clone was observed once. V is TRBV5-8 and J is TRBJ2-5; TRBD1 agrees at 9 bases. The J call may be wrong; the DNA end is better matched by TRBJ2-7. This CDR3 spans 14 amino acids. The germline gives CDR1 SGHTS, CDR2 YDEGEE. DNA of the CDR3: TGTGCCAGCAGACAAAGGACAGGGGAATACGAGCAGTACTTC. Translating it yields CASRQRTGEYEQYF.

The chain links TRBV5-6 to TRBJ1-2; TRBD1 matches at 7 bases. Germline loops: CDR1 SGHDT, CDR2 YYEEEE. Trimming at V came to 7 bases and at J to 4 bases, leaving 16 bases not matched to a gene. The CDR3 covers 16 residues. The CDR3 spells CASVRLDRLFLYGYTF. Here the CDR3 DNA reads TGTGCCAGCGTTCGTTTGGACAGGCTCTTCCTCTATGGCTACACCTTC.

V gene TRBV29-1 combines with J gene TRBJ2-1; D remains unclear. The CDR3 contains 14 residues. Trimming cost V 6 bases and J 1 base, with 13 bases left between them. Germline lookup yields CDR1 SQVTM and CDR2 ANQGSEA. The CDR3 sequence is CSVSTGSSYNEQFF. The CDR3 DNA follows: TGCAGCGTCAGTACCGGGTCTTCCTACAATGAGCAGTTCTTC.

This chain joins TRBV28 and TRBJ2-2, with D perhaps TRBD2 (6 bases). Trimming left V 6 bases short and J 8 bases short, with 13 bases between. The germline gives CDR1 MDHEN, CDR2 SYDVKM. The CDR3 has 13 amino acids. CDR3 DNA: TGTGCCAGCAGCGGAGGGGTGTATGGGGAGCTGTTTTTT. As protein: CASSGGVYGELFF.

Points on this clone: An end of the junction differs from the germline gene, which may be a read error. The same CDR3 is also encoded by other DNA sequences in this sample. V usage is TRBV7-8 and J usage is TRBJ2-7; no clear D gene. The CDR3 length is 13 residues. Germline loops: CDR1 SGHVS, CDR2 FQNEAQ. The CDR3 is CASKLEQAYEQYF. In nucleotides, the CDR3 is TGTGCTAGCAAGTTAGAGCAGGCATACGAGCAGTACTTC. Variable domain in full (rest from reference TRBV7-8 and TRBJ2-7): GAGVSQSPRYKVAKRGQDVALRCDPISGHVSLFWYQQALGQGPEFLTYFQNEAQLDKSGLPSDRFFAERPEGSVSTLKIQRTQQEDSAVYLCASKLEQAYEQYFGPGTRLTVT.

CDR3 in DNA: TGTGCCAGCAGGGGACAGGGGGCTACCATAGCTAACTATGGCTACACCTTC. Protein: CASRGQGATIANYGYTF. The V and J genes are TRBV2 and TRBJ1-2; TRBD1 matches 12 bases. The CDR3 length is 17 residues. The V gene end was trimmed by 6 bases and the J gene end by 0 bases; junction bases not matched to a gene: 8. Germline assignment: CDR1 SNHLY and CDR2 FYNNEI. Using reference TRBV2 and TRBJ1-2 for the parts outside the CDR3, the full variable domain is EPEVTQTPSHQVTQMGQEVILRCVPISNHLYFYWYRQILGQKVEFLVSFYNNEISEKSEIFDDQFSVERPDGSNFTLKIRSTKLEDSAMYFCASRGQGATIANYGYTFGSGTRLTVV.

The genes are TRBV7-3 and TRBJ2-1, with 8 bases identical to TRBD1. Germline V gene data show CDR1 as SGHTA and CDR2 as FQGTGA. This CDR3 comprises 16 residues. Losses at the gene ends were 4 bases for V and 5 bases for J; bases not matched to a gene: 10. The CDR3 sequence: CASSSTGGKRDNEQFF. In nucleotides, the CDR3 is TGTGCCAGCAGCTCCACAGGGGGTAAAAGGGACAATGAGCAGTTCTTC.

This clone showed up just a few times. At one end, the junction sequence differs from germline, possibly due to a read error. The V gene is TRBV7-8, the J gene TRBJ1-5; unclear D gene. Germline V CDR1 and CDR2: SGHVS, FQNEAQ. The CDR3 sequence is 15 residues long. CDR3 loop: CASSLTTGSYQPQHF. In DNA form, the CDR3 reads TGTGCCAGCAGCTTAACGACGGGTAGCTATCAGCCCCAGCATTTT.

This rearrangement joins TRBV11-1 to TRBJ2-5; 11 nucleotides line up with TRBD2. In germline, CDR1 is SGHAT, CDR2 FQDESV (reference sequence). The CDR3 loop spans 15 amino acids. V trimming: 4 bases; J trimming: 2 bases; junction bases outside the gene matches: 3. CDR3 sequence (DNA): TGTGCCAGCAGCTCCAGACTAGCGGGGCAAGAGACCCAGTACTTC. It encodes CASSSRLAGQETQYF.

The chain has TRBV27 and TRBJ1-5; a weak D match, TRBD1 (6 bases). V was pared by 2 bases and J by 5 bases, with 10 bases between. The germline gives CDR1 MNHEY, CDR2 SMNVEV (reference sequence). The CDR3 is 14 amino acids. CDR3 sequence reads: CASSLQGSDQPQHF. The CDR3 DNA is TGTGCCAGCAGTTTACAGGGGTCGGATCAGCCCCAGCATTTT.

This chain links TRBV19 with TRBJ1-6, with D perhaps matching TRBD1 (6 bases). V was cut by 10 bases and J by 5 bases, with 21 bases left in between. The CDR3 is 16 residues long. The germline V gene has CDR1 LNHDA and CDR2 SQIVND (reference sequence). The CDR3 region has the DNA TGTGCCACCGATAGAGGGGGGGGTCTGGATAATTCACCCCTCCACTTT. This translates into CATDRGGGLDNSPLHF.

The chain recombines TRBV14 with TRBJ2-5, with 8 bases lining up with TRBD1. The CDR3 sequence is 17 residues long. CDR1 is SGHDN and CDR2 is FVKESK in the germline V gene. V shed 5 bases, J shed 2 bases, and the junction held 13 bases outside the gene matches. The DNA for the CDR3 is TGTGCCAGCAGCACGACAGGGGCTATCCCACAACAAGAGACCCAGTACTTC. Translated: CASSTTGAIPQQETQYF.

The chain recombines TRBV6-5 with TRBJ2-3, with 8 bases fitting TRBD2. This CDR3 has 14 residues. Germline assignment: CDR1 MNHEY and CDR2 SVGAGI. Germline trimming cut 8 bases from V and 2 bases from J; bases unmatched to any gene: 6. CDR3 DNA: TGTGCCAGCCGGCGGGGGGTTTCCACAGATACGCAGTATTTT. It is translated as CASRRGVSTDTQYF.

The chain carries TRBV19 and TRBJ1-1, with 7 bases matching TRBD1. The trim removed 5 bases at V and 1 base at J, leaving 7 bases unmatched. The germline V gene has CDR1 LNHDA and CDR2 SQIVND (reference sequence). The CDR3 runs 15 residues. CDR3 nucleotide sequence: TGTGCCAGTAGTTCTCGACAGGGATCGAACACTGAAGCTTTCTTT. Protein: CASSSRQGSNTEAFF.

Only a few counts were recorded for this clone. The V call is TRBV9, the J call TRBJ2-1; the match to TRBD2 covers 9 bases. Germline assignment: CDR1 SGDLS and CDR2 YYNGEE. The ends lost 3 bases at V and 7 bases at J; junction bases unmatched: 17. The CDR3 has 18 residues. This chain's CDR3 is CASSAPREGGGAGNEQFF. For the CDR3, the DNA is TGTGCCAGCAGCGCACCCCGGGAGGGCGGGGGGGCCGGGAATGAGCAGTTCTTC. Full variable domain (outside the CDR3, taken from reference TRBV9 and TRBJ2-1): DSGVTQTPKHLITATGQRVTLRCSPRSGDLSVYWYQQSLDQGLQFLIQYYNGEERAKGNILERFSAQQFPDLHSELNLSSLELGDSALYFCASSAPREGGGAGNEQFFGPGTRLTVL.

The chain links TRBV5-1 to TRBJ2-7; no clear D gene. Germline loops: CDR1 SGHRS, CDR2 YFSETQ. V was shortened by 4 bases and J by 2 bases, with 16 bases between the two germline ends. The CDR3 runs 15 residues. CDR3 coding DNA: TGCGCCAGCAGCGCGTCGTTGTTCAGCGCCTACGAGCAGTACTTC. It specifies CASSASLFSAYEQYF.

The chain employs TRBV5-8 and TRBJ1-5, with 7 bases that match TRBD1. The CDR3 loop spans 15 amino acids. V shed 3 bases and J 3 bases; nucleotides not matched to a gene: 6. CDR1 is SGHTS and CDR2 is YDEGEE in the germline V gene. The CDR3 region is CASSSTGNLNQPQHF. The DNA of the CDR3 is TGTGCCAGCAGCTCGACAGGGAATCTCAATCAGCCCCAGCATTTT. Using reference TRBV5-8 and TRBJ1-5 for the parts outside the CDR3, the full variable domain is EAGVTQSPTHLIKTRGQQATLRCSPISGHTSVYWYQQALGLGLQFLLWYDEGEERNRGNFPPRFSGRQFPNYSSELNVNALELEDSALYLCASSSTGNLNQPQHFGDGTRLSIL.

There are a few counts of this clone. The chain joins TRBV5-6 to TRBJ1-2; D is possibly TRBD1 (6 bases). V was pared by 5 bases and J by 7 bases, with 18 bases between. The CDR3 sequence is 14 residues long. From germline, CDR1 is SGHDT and CDR2 YYEEEE. In DNA form, the CDR3 reads TGTGCCAGCAGGGTATTTGCGGGGGGCGGTGGCTACACCTTC. It codes for CASRVFAGGGGYTF.

In this sample, this clone turned up a few times. This chain uses TRBV7-6 with TRBJ2-7; no firm D call. There are 12 residues in the CDR3. Germline V gene lookup returns CDR1 SGHVS and CDR2 FNYEAQ. V was shortened by 5 bases and J by 3 bases, with 8 bases between the two germline ends. The chain's CDR3 is CASSPTGYEQYF. DNA for the CDR3: TGTGCCAGCAGCCCCACCGGCTACGAGCAGTACTTC.

This sequence joins TRBV5-4 and TRBJ2-3, with 11 bases aligning to TRBD2. V trimming: 2 bases; J trimming: 2 bases; junction bases outside the gene matches: 7. The CDR3 sequence is 17 residues long. From germline, CDR1 is SGHNT and CDR2 YYREEE (reference sequence). The CDR3 DNA follows: TGTGCCAGCAGCTTAATTAGCGGGGGGGCCCACACAGATACGCAGTATTTT. Protein product: CASSLISGGAHTDTQYF.

CDR3 sequence (DNA): TGTGCCAGCGCCCGTACGACCCCGGACAGGGAAGCTTTCTTT. Protein sequence: CASARTTPDREAFF. The chain has TRBV6-5 and TRBJ1-1; TRBD1 matches 7 bases. The germline V gene encodes CDR1 MNHEY and CDR2 SVGAGI. The CDR3 is 14 amino acids. Losses at the gene ends were 8 bases for V and 8 bases for J; bases not matched to a gene: 14.

This clone was counted a single time. This chain uses TRBV5-1 with TRBJ1-1; possibly TRBD1 for D (6 bases). Germline assignment: CDR1 SGHRS and CDR2 YFSETQ. The CDR3 length is 15 residues. With 3 bases removed from V and 1 base from J, the gap between germline ends came to 13 bases. CDR3 amino acids: CASSSQGWENTEAFF. CDR3 coding DNA: TGCGCCAGCAGCTCACAGGGTTGGGAGAACACTGAAGCTTTCTTT. The full variable domain, its missing parts supplied by reference TRBV5-1 and TRBJ1-1, is KAGVTQTPRYLIKTRGQQVTLSCSPISGHRSVSWYQQTPGQGLQFLFEYFSETQRNKGNFPGRFSGRQFSNSRSEMNVSTLELGDSALYLCASSSQGWENTEAFFGQGTRLTVV.

The rearrangement uses TRBV7-3 and TRBJ2-5, with 9 bases lining up with TRBD2. The CDR3 contains 16 residues. The germline V gene encodes CDR1 SGHTA and CDR2 FQGTGA. Losses at the gene ends were 4 bases for V and 5 bases for J; bases not matched to a gene: 11. The CDR3, as DNA: TGTGCCAGCAGCTCGGGGGTGCGGGGGGGATATGAGACCCAGTACTTC. Protein sequence: CASSSGVRGGYETQYF.

This chain connects TRBV14 to TRBJ2-7, with 11 positions matching TRBD1. Per germline, CDR1 SGHDN and CDR2 FVKESK. CDR3 length: 14 amino acids. V shed 3 bases and J 5 bases; nucleotides not matched to a gene: 3. The CDR3 reads CASSHWTGGDEQYF. The CDR3 nucleotides read TGTGCCAGCAGCCATTGGACAGGGGGCGACGAGCAGTACTTC.

The chain combines TRBV7-3 with TRBJ2-1; TRBD2 matches at 10 bases. V was clipped by 0 bases and J by 4 bases; unmatched bases: 0. This CDR3 spans 15 amino acids. Germline CDR1 reads SGHTA; CDR2 reads FQGTGA. The CDR3 DNA follows: TGTGCCAGCAGCTTAACACTAGCGGGGTACAATGAGCAGTTCTTC. It specifies CASSLTLAGYNEQFF.

This clone was picked up a small number of times. The chain carries TRBV4-3 and TRBJ1-5; the D is unclear. Trimming removed 4 bases at V and 0 bases at J, with 7 bases between. The CDR3 is made up of 14 amino acids. Germline V CDR1 and CDR2: LGHNA, YSLEER. This chain's CDR3 is CASSPYISNQPQHF. The DNA of the CDR3 is TGCGCCAGCAGCCCGTATATTAGCAATCAGCCCCAGCATTTT.

V usage is TRBV27 and J usage is TRBJ2-1; D is possibly TRBD1 (6 bases). V was clipped by 7 bases and J by 4 bases, with 11 bases between them. The CDR3 contains 13 residues. Germline V gives CDR1 MNHEY, CDR2 SMNVEV (reference sequence). The CDR3 reads CASKGGFYNEQFF. Written as DNA, the CDR3 is TGTGCCAGCAAAGGGGGTTTTTACAATGAGCAGTTCTTC.